The 30 T cell receptor beta chains given below trace back to one sample, sequenced in a study of T cell repertoires in ileal Crohn's disease. Profiling relied on immunoSEQ multiplex PCR, and the TCRdb table lists in-frame clones only, not all of them. The sample includes about 1,900 clones, more than 60% of them seen just once. Material: ileal tissue. Receptors were obtained from an adult with Crohn's disease.

J is TRBJ2-3 and V is TRBV4-3; 10 bases agree with TRBD1. Losses at the gene ends were 3 bases for V and 2 bases for J; bases not matched to a gene: 17. CDR3 size: 20 residues. Germline assignment: CDR1 LGHNA and CDR2 YSLEER. CDR3 sequence (DNA): TGCGCCAGCAGCCACCAGCCCCCCGGCCGGGACAGGGGATCCACAGATACGCAGTATTTT. This gives the protein CASSHQPPGRDRGSTDTQYF.

This chain uses TRBV7-9 with TRBJ2-1, with TRBD2 identical over 7 bases. V shed 1 base and J 10 bases; nucleotides not matched to a gene: 7. Germline CDR1 SEHNR, CDR2 FQNEAQ (reference sequence). The CDR3 is 14 residues long. Here the CDR3 DNA reads TGTGCCAGCAGCTTAGGGGGTGCGCGGGGGGAGCAGTTCTTC. This sequence encodes CASSLGGARGEQFF.

As DNA, the CDR3 is TGCAGTGCTCTAGCAGACTACGAGCAGTACTTC. Its translation: CSALADYEQYF. The chain links TRBV20-1 to TRBJ2-7, with a weak D call TRBD2 (5 bases). Germline V CDR1 and CDR2: DFQATT, SNEGSKA (reference sequence). This CDR3 spans 11 amino acids. Deletions cut 5 bases from V and 3 bases from J, with 8 bases between.

By its share, this clone is large (0.1 to 1%). The V and J genes are TRBV7-2 and TRBJ2-1; the D is unclear. Per germline, CDR1 SGHTA and CDR2 FQGNSA. The CDR3 is made up of 13 amino acids. Trimming pared 2 bases from V and 3 bases from J, leaving 5 bases between. The CDR3 spells CASSLMSYNEQFF. The CDR3 region has the DNA TGTGCCAGCAGCTTAATGAGCTACAATGAGCAGTTCTTC.

The gene calls are TRBV30 and TRBJ2-7; 8 bases map to TRBD1. Trimming removed 1 base from V and 4 bases from J; junction bases left unmatched: 3. The length of the CDR3 is 13 residues. Germline values: CDR1 GTSNPN, CDR2 SVGIG (reference sequence). CDR3 coding DNA: TGTGCCTGGAGTGAGGACAGGGCTTACGAGCAGTACTTC. Translation gives CAWSEDRAYEQYF.

The V call is TRBV10-1, the J call TRBJ2-7; tentative D call: TRBD1 (5 bases). This CDR3 contains 12 residues. V was shortened by 5 bases and J by 1 base, with 6 bases between the two germline ends. The germline V gene encodes CDR1 WNHNN and CDR2 SYGVQD (reference sequence). CDR3 DNA sequence: TGCGCCAGCAGTCAGGGATCCTACGAGCAGTACTTC. Protein product: CASSQGSYEQYF.

The rearrangement joins TRBV27 to TRBJ1-1; 11 bases align to TRBD1. V shed 7 bases, J shed 5 bases, and the junction held 12 bases outside the gene matches. Germline CDR1 reads MNHEY; CDR2 reads SMNVEV (reference sequence). This CDR3 is built from 16 residues. Here the CDR3 reads CASKPSPDRGQTEAFF. CDR3 nucleotides: TGTGCCAGCAAGCCCTCCCCGGACAGGGGGCAGACTGAAGCTTTCTTT.

This clone has only a few counts. This rearrangement joins TRBV28 to TRBJ2-6; 8 bases are a match to TRBD1. Germline CDR1 and CDR2: MDHEN and SYDVKM. V lost 3 bases, J lost 1 base, and 5 bases stayed unmatched. The CDR3 runs to 17 residues. CDR3 sequence: CASSLVYRGSGANVLTF. As DNA, the CDR3 is TGTGCCAGCAGTTTGGTATACAGGGGGTCTGGGGCCAACGTCCTGACTTTC.

This sequence joins TRBV7-9 and TRBJ1-2; a possible D gene is TRBD1 (5 bases). Germline loops: CDR1 SEHNR, CDR2 FQNEAQ (reference sequence). The germline V and J ends were trimmed by 7 bases and 2 bases, with 11 bases remaining between them. The CDR3 spans 13 residues. The CDR3 bases are TGTGCCAGCACCCCAGGGCTAAACTATGGCTACACCTTC. Amino acid sequence: CASTPGLNYGYTF. Based on the CDR3 plus reference TRBV7-9 and TRBJ1-2, the full variable domain is DTGVSQNPRHKITKRGQNVTFRCDPISEHNRLYWYRQTLGQGPEFLTYFQNEAQLEKSRLLSDRFSAERPKGSFSTLEIQRTEQGDSAMYLCASTPGLNYGYTFGSGTRLTVV.

This chain links TRBV4-2 with TRBJ1-1, with D tentatively TRBD1 (5 bases). The CDR3 runs to 15 residues. Germline V lookup: CDR1 LGHNA, CDR2 YNFKEQ. The V end lost 0 bases, the J end lost 6 bases, and 14 bases lay between the germline ends. CDR3 region: CASSQEGGMGAEAFF. DNA for the CDR3: TGTGCCAGCAGCCAAGAGGGGGGGATGGGCGCTGAAGCTTTCTTT.

The chain carries TRBV4-3 and TRBJ2-3, with 7 bases fitting TRBD2. The CDR3 is 14 amino acids. The germline CDR1 and CDR2 sequences are LGHNA and YSLEER. V lost 1 base and J lost 4; bases outside the gene matches: 2. This chain's CDR3 is CASSQGGGADTQYF. DNA for the CDR3: TGCGCCAGCAGCCAAGGCGGGGGAGCAGATACGCAGTATTTT.

The genes are TRBV18 and TRBJ2-7; 8 bases fit TRBD1. Germline trimming cut 0 bases from V and 1 base from J; bases unmatched to any gene: 2. The CDR3 length is 15 residues. CDR1 is KGHSH and CDR2 is LQKENI in the germline V gene. Here the CDR3 reads CASSPPTGGSYEQYF. The DNA for the CDR3 is TGTGCCAGCTCACCACCTACAGGGGGGTCCTACGAGCAGTACTTC.

The chain carries TRBV6-5 and TRBJ1-2, with D perhaps TRBD1 (5 bases). This CDR3 spans 13 amino acids. Trimming pared 6 bases from V and 4 bases from J, leaving 12 bases between. Germline V lookup: CDR1 MNHEY, CDR2 SVGAGI. CDR3 in DNA: TGTGCCAGCAGCCCGACAGTCGGCTATGGCTACACCTTC. It encodes CASSPTVGYGYTF.

The chain couples TRBV6-5 to TRBJ1-3; 8 positions agree with TRBD1. CDR3 length equals 15 residues. V dropped 6 bases and J dropped 7; count of bases not matched to a gene: 11. Looked up from germline, CDR1 is MNHEY and CDR2 is SVGAGI. Here the CDR3 DNA reads TGTGCCAGCAGCGTTTCAGGGACAGGTTTCAACACCATATATTTT. Its translation: CASSVSGTGFNTIYF.

The chain uses TRBV7-2 and TRBJ2-1, with TRBD2 identical over 16 bases. CDR1 SGHTA and CDR2 FQGNSA come from the germline V gene. V lost 0 bases and J lost 1; bases outside the gene matches: 9. CDR3 size: 21 residues. Here the CDR3 reads CASSLAIGTSGGVGSYNEQFF. DNA of the CDR3: TGTGCCAGCAGCTTAGCCATAGGGACTAGCGGGGGGGTTGGGTCCTACAATGAGCAGTTCTTC.

V is TRBV7-9 and J is TRBJ1-4; weak D call: TRBD1 (5 bases). The CDR3 spans 15 residues. V was clipped by 6 bases and J by 7 bases, with 18 bases between them. Germline CDR1 reads SEHNR; CDR2 reads FQNEAQ (reference sequence). CDR3 sequence (DNA): TGTGCCAGCAGTTTTTCGGGGGTCTTCAGTGAAAAACTGTTTTTT. Amino acids: CASSFSGVFSEKLFF.

To note about this clone: A junction end diverges from the germline sequence, so it may reflect a read error. The chain couples TRBV11-2 to TRBJ2-3, with 7 bases matching TRBD1. Germline V gives CDR1 SGHAT, CDR2 FQNNGV. CDR3 size: 14 residues. DNA of the CDR3: TGTGCCAGCAGCATAGACAGGGGCACAGATACGCAGTATTTT. Protein sequence: CASSIDRGTDTQYF.

The gene calls are TRBV7-6 and TRBJ2-1; 10 positions match TRBD2. CDR1 SGHVS and CDR2 FNYEAQ come from the germline V gene. The trim removed 5 bases at V and 3 bases at J, leaving 7 bases unmatched. This CDR3 comprises 16 residues. The CDR3 region has the DNA TGTGCCAGCAGCCTACAAACTAGCGGGGACTACAATGAGCAGTTCTTC. Translating gives CASSLQTSGDYNEQFF.

This clone was seen once. The CDR3 protein is CASSLGQALEAFF. CDR3 bases: TGCGCCAGCAGCTTGGGACAGGCCCTTGAAGCTTTCTTT. V gene TRBV5-1 combines with J gene TRBJ1-1; D may be TRBD1 (6 bases). The CDR3 spans 13 residues. V gave up 0 bases and J gave up 7 bases, with 10 bases separating them. Per germline, CDR1 SGHRS and CDR2 YFSETQ.

The chain has TRBV19 and TRBJ2-3; 9 nucleotides agree with TRBD2. In germline, CDR1 is LNHDA, CDR2 SQIVND (reference sequence). V gave up 7 bases and J gave up 2 bases; unmatched junction bases: 4. This CDR3 spans 14 amino acids. The DNA for the CDR3 is TGTGCCAGTAAGACTAGCGGTACCACAGATACGCAGTATTTT. Protein sequence: CASKTSGTTDTQYF. The full variable domain, in which reference TRBV19 and TRBJ2-3 provide the parts outside the CDR3, is DGGITQSPKYLFRKEGQNVTLSCEQNLNHDAMYWYRQDPGQGLRLIYYSQIVNDFQKGDIAEGYSVSREKKESFPLTVTSAQKNPTAFYLCASKTSGTTDTQYFGPGTRLTVL.

The CDR3 is CASSVKGDTEAFF. For the CDR3, the DNA is TGTGCCAGTAGTGTAAAAGGAGACACTGAAGCTTTCTTT. The chain is built from TRBV19 and TRBJ1-1, with D unclear. The germline CDR1 and CDR2 sequences are LNHDA and SQIVND (reference sequence). This CDR3 is built from 13 residues. Trimming took 5 bases from V and 3 from J, leaving 10 bases between them.

Within the sample, this clone is large (0.1 to 1%). The V gene is TRBV6-5, the J gene TRBJ2-5; D perhaps matches TRBD2 (5 bases). The ends were cut back, 2 bases at V and 3 bases at J, with 16 bases in the middle. Germline CDR1 and CDR2: MNHEY and SVGAGI. The CDR3 totals 16 residues. For the CDR3, the DNA is TGTGCCAGCAGTTACCCCAGTGGTGAGGGAGAAGAGACCCAGTACTTC. Translated: CASSYPSGEGEETQYF.

This chain uses TRBV5-1 with TRBJ1-1, with D perhaps matching TRBD1 (6 bases). Germline-derived CDR1 and CDR2 are SGHRS and YFSETQ. The CDR3 extends over 14 amino acids. V was cut by 4 bases and J by 3 bases, with 13 bases left in between. The CDR3 sequence: CASSAGVVDTEAFF. The DNA for the CDR3 is TGCGCCAGCAGCGCAGGGGTGGTTGACACTGAAGCTTTCTTT.

This chain connects TRBV10-2 to TRBJ2-3; TRBD1 matches 8 bases. The CDR3 covers 15 residues. The J segment lost 3 bases and the V segment lost 5 bases, leaving 7 bases of the junction unmatched. Germline V gives CDR1 WSHSY, CDR2 SAAADI. The DNA of the CDR3 is TGCGCCAGCAGTCTCGACAGGGGAGGAACAGATACGCAGTATTTT. Translation: CASSLDRGGTDTQYF.

V usage is TRBV4-1 and J usage is TRBJ1-3; possibly TRBD1 for D (5 bases). The V gene's germline CDR1 is MGHRA and CDR2 YSYEKL. The V gene lost 0 bases and the J gene lost 4 bases, with 16 bases spanning the gap. The CDR3 runs to 17 residues. CDR3 DNA: TGCGCCAGCAGCCAAGAAGGTCCCCAGGGTACGGGAAACACCATATATTTT. Translated, it gives CASSQEGPQGTGNTIYF.

The chain carries TRBV5-4 and TRBJ2-4; TRBD1 matches 8 bases. The CDR3 covers 17 residues. V lost 0 bases and J lost 7; bases outside the gene matches: 12. Germline V gene lookup returns CDR1 SGHNT and CDR2 YYREEE (reference sequence). CDR3 sequence: CASSLGGNRGIMNIQYF. CDR3 sequence (DNA): TGTGCCAGCAGCTTGGGGGGGAACAGGGGGATTATGAACATTCAGTACTTC.

The chain joins TRBV7-6 to TRBJ2-1; 13 bases fit TRBD2. This CDR3 has 20 residues. The ends lost 2 bases at V and 0 bases at J; junction bases unmatched: 10. CDR1 SGHVS and CDR2 FNYEAQ come from the germline V gene. CDR3 amino acids: CASSLSTGLAGASSYNEQFF. The CDR3 nucleotides read TGTGCCAGCAGCTTATCGACCGGACTAGCGGGGGCTAGCTCCTACAATGAGCAGTTCTTC.

V and J are TRBV5-1 and TRBJ2-3, with TRBD2 as a possible D gene (5 bases). V shed 3 bases and J shed 0 bases, with 14 bases lying between them. The CDR3 contains 16 residues. The germline V gene has CDR1 SGHRS and CDR2 YFSETQ. This chain's CDR3 is CASSSEGRGSTDTQYF. The CDR3 DNA reads TGCGCCAGCAGCTCAGAGGGTCGCGGAAGCACAGATACGCAGTATTTT.

The CDR3 reads CASSPPSTGGGNQPQHF. The CDR3 nucleotides are TGTGCCAGCAGTCCGCCCTCGACAGGGGGAGGCAATCAGCCCCAGCATTTT. The V and J genes are TRBV28 and TRBJ1-5; 9 bases line up with TRBD1. Germline values: CDR1 MDHEN, CDR2 SYDVKM. This CDR3 comprises 17 residues. Trimming cost V 5 bases and J 2 bases; bases outside gene matches: 10.

The V gene is TRBV5-1, the J gene TRBJ1-2, with D possibly matching TRBD1 (6 bases). Trimming removed 5 bases at V and 4 bases at J, with 12 bases between. The CDR3 has 13 residues. Germline V lookup: CDR1 SGHRS, CDR2 YFSETQ. For the CDR3, the DNA is TGCGCCAGCAGTGGGGGCAGCTTCTATGGCTACACCTTC. Translating gives CASSGGSFYGYTF.